One and the same sample provided the 28 T cell receptor beta chains below, sequenced in a study of T cell changes during pregnancy in multiple sclerosis. Measured with immunoSEQ multiplex PCR; TCRdb has only the in-frame clones, and not every one. The data contain roughly 100,000 clones, 80% to 95% of them singletons. The sequences come from peripheral blood, collected after pregnancy. These receptors were obtained from a female donor with multiple sclerosis, enrolled in a pregnancy study.

The rearrangement joins TRBV5-6 to TRBJ1-3; D call uncertain. The CDR3 spans 16 residues. V lost 4 bases to trimming and J lost 1 base, with 15 bases between them. Germline V CDR1 and CDR2: SGHDT, YYEEEE. CDR3 amino acids: CASSPGPTYSGNTIYF. The CDR3 DNA sequence: TGTGCCAGCAGCCCCGGCCCGACATATTCTGGAAACACCATATATTTT.

This rearrangement joins TRBV15 to TRBJ2-2; TRBD2 aligns across 10 bases. CDR3 length: 16 residues. Germline values: CDR1 LNHNV, CDR2 YYDKDF (reference sequence). With V trimmed by 4 bases and J by 3 bases, 5 bases remained unmatched. The CDR3 nucleotides are TGTGCCACCAGCACCCGTAGCGGGGGGCACACCGGGGAGCTGTTTTTT. It encodes CATSTRSGGHTGELFF.

The rearrangement uses TRBV29-1 and TRBJ2-3; D is unclear. The germline V gene has CDR1 SQVTM and CDR2 ANQGSEA. V gave up 1 base and J gave up 2 bases, with 10 bases separating them. This CDR3 spans 14 amino acids. CDR3 amino acids: CSVEALPYTDTQYF. The CDR3 region has the DNA TGCAGCGTTGAAGCTCTACCGTACACAGATACGCAGTATTTT.

V gene TRBV5-1 combines with J gene TRBJ2-5; 10 bases align to TRBD1. Germline CDR1 is SGHRS and CDR2 is YFSETQ. This CDR3 contains 14 residues. Losses at the gene ends were 7 bases for V and 2 bases for J; bases not matched to a gene: 5. The CDR3 sequence is CASGPGQGQETQYF. The CDR3 bases are TGCGCCAGCGGCCCGGGACAGGGGCAAGAGACCCAGTACTTC.

The chain joins TRBV6-6 to TRBJ2-7; D not resolved. The CDR3 runs 11 residues. Trimming took 4 bases from V and 6 from J, leaving 7 bases between them. Germline V gives CDR1 MNHNY, CDR2 SVGAGI (reference sequence). CDR3 in amino acids: CASSFGLEQYF. CDR3 bases: TGTGCCAGCAGTTTCGGTCTCGAGCAGTACTTC.

J is TRBJ2-5 and V is TRBV11-2; TRBD1 matches at 7 bases. This CDR3 region has 17 residues. Unmatched junction bases numbered 13, after V lost 3 bases and J lost 3 bases. Germline V gene lookup returns CDR1 SGHAT and CDR2 FQNNGV. CDR3 sequence: CASSLAGGWTNKETQYF. The CDR3 bases are TGTGCCAGCAGCTTGGCAGGGGGATGGACCAATAAAGAGACCCAGTACTTC.

J is TRBJ1-4 and V is TRBV5-1; D call uncertain. The V end lost 0 bases, the J end lost 0 bases, and 6 bases lay between the germline ends. The CDR3 is 15 amino acids. Germline CDR1 reads SGHRS; CDR2 reads YFSETQ. The CDR3 DNA is TGCGCCAGCAGCTTGGGATCTACAACTAATGAAAAACTGTTTTTT. Translation: CASSLGSTTNEKLFF. The full variable domain, its missing parts supplied by reference TRBV5-1 and TRBJ1-4, is KAGVTQTPRYLIKTRGQQVTLSCSPISGHRSVSWYQQTPGQGLQFLFEYFSETQRNKGNFPGRFSGRQFSNSRSEMNVSTLELGDSALYLCASSLGSTTNEKLFFGSGTQLSVL.

The gene calls are TRBV6-5 and TRBJ1-2, with D possibly being TRBD1 (5 bases). Germline assignment: CDR1 MNHEY and CDR2 SVGAGI. The CDR3 totals 13 residues. V was pared by 2 bases and J by 5 bases, with 9 bases between. CDR3 region: CASSYLGLYGYTF. The CDR3 nucleotides are TGTGCCAGCAGTTACCTGGGGCTATATGGCTACACCTTC.

The J gene is TRBJ1-4, the V gene TRBV9, with D perhaps matching TRBD1 (5 bases). Per germline, CDR1 SGDLS and CDR2 YYNGEE. This CDR3 is 17 amino acids long. Deletions cut 0 bases from V and 1 base from J, with 13 bases between. This CDR3 is CASSVGAGRETNEKLFF. As DNA, the CDR3 is TGTGCCAGCAGCGTAGGCGCAGGGCGGGAAACTAATGAAAAACTGTTTTTT.

The V and J genes are TRBV2 and TRBJ1-1; 9 bases line up with TRBD1. Per the germline V gene, CDR1 is SNHLY and CDR2 is FYNNEI. CDR3 length: 17 residues. V dropped 6 bases and J dropped 1; count of bases not matched to a gene: 12. The CDR3 region has the DNA TGTGCCAGCAGCTACGCTGGGACAGGGTCGTGGAACACTGAAGCTTTCTTT. It yields the protein CASSYAGTGSWNTEAFF.

This chain joins TRBV27 and TRBJ1-6; D not resolved. This CDR3 region has 18 residues. Per the germline V gene, CDR1 is MNHEY and CDR2 is SMNVEV (reference sequence). Trimming stripped 6 bases from V and 6 bases from J, with 24 bases between. The CDR3 nucleotides are TGTGCCAGCAGCTCCCCGGTAATACTTGCGGGAGGTAATTCACCCCTCCACTTT. Amino acids: CASSSPVILAGGNSPLHF.

This clone showed up just once. This chain uses TRBV9 with TRBJ2-5; possibly TRBD1 for D (5 bases). The germline CDR1 and CDR2 sequences are SGDLS and YYNGEE. Trimming removed 3 bases from V and 2 bases from J, with 14 bases in between. The CDR3 spans 15 residues. The CDR3 region is CASSEGAGRQETQYF. DNA of the CDR3: TGTGCCAGCAGCGAAGGGGCAGGGCGGCAAGAGACCCAGTACTTC.

The gene calls are TRBV7-9 and TRBJ1-5; maybe TRBD1 (6 bases). The CDR3 sequence is 12 residues long. The germline V and J ends were trimmed by 8 bases and 16 bases, with 21 bases remaining between them. The germline CDR1 and CDR2 sequences are SEHNR and FQNEAQ (reference sequence). CDR3 nucleotides: TGTGCCAGCTCGAGGGGGATGGGGGCCCGACATTTT. It codes for CASSRGMGARHF.

The CDR3: CASSGPVVQETQYF. The CDR3 nucleotides are TGTGCCAGCAGTGGCCCGGTTGTTCAAGAGACCCAGTACTTC. The chain couples TRBV2 to TRBJ2-5, with D unresolved. Germline V gene sequence: CDR1 SNHLY, CDR2 FYNNEI. The CDR3 is 14 amino acids. Trimming shortened V by 4 bases and J by 2 bases, and 11 bases separated the two germline ends. The complete variable domain, with remaining parts taken from reference TRBV2 and TRBJ2-5, reads EPEVTQTPSHQVTQMGQEVILRCVPISNHLYFYWYRQILGQKVEFLVSFYNNEISEKSEIFDDQFSVERPDGSNFTLKIRSTKLEDSAMYFCASSGPVVQETQYFGPGTRLLVL.

This chain connects TRBV19 to TRBJ2-7; the D gene is possibly TRBD1 (5 bases). V lost 5 bases and J lost 5, with 16 bases in between. In germline, CDR1 is LNHDA, CDR2 SQIVND (reference sequence). The CDR3 contains 14 residues. The chain's CDR3 is CASSEPWTPDEQYF. In DNA form, the CDR3 reads TGTGCCAGTAGTGAGCCATGGACACCAGACGAGCAGTACTTC.

The chain uses TRBV11-3 and TRBJ2-5; tentatively, D is TRBD2 (6 bases). Per germline, CDR1 SGHNT and CDR2 YENEEA. This CDR3 is built from 15 residues. Trimming stripped 10 bases from V and 1 base from J, with 19 bases between. CDR3 DNA sequence: TGTGCCACCCAACCGGGGGATGGAATCCAAGAGACCCAGTACTTC. Protein product: CATQPGDGIQETQYF.

The chain joins TRBV18 to TRBJ1-2; TRBD1 is a possible D gene (5 bases). Germline CDR1 KGHSH, CDR2 LQKENI. Trimming removed 0 bases from V and 5 bases from J, with 10 bases in between. The CDR3 sequence is 14 residues long. CDR3 bases: TGTGCCAGCTCACCACCGATGACAGCTTATGGCTACACCTTC. Its translation is CASSPPMTAYGYTF.

The chain couples TRBV29-1 to TRBJ1-2; D might be TRBD1 (5 bases). Trimming took off 4 bases at V and 5 bases at J, with 14 bases between the two ends. The CDR3 covers 13 residues. CDR1 is SQVTM and CDR2 is ANQGSEA in the germline V gene. This chain's CDR3 is CSVGQGEKYGYTF. CDR3 DNA: TGCAGCGTTGGGCAGGGTGAGAAATATGGCTACACCTTC.

J is TRBJ2-2 and V is TRBV7-9, with a tentative D call TRBD2 (5 bases). Between the trimmed V and J ends, which lost 4 bases and 6 bases, there was a span of 18 bases. The CDR3 contains 16 residues. From germline, CDR1 is SEHNR and CDR2 FQNEAQ (reference sequence). The CDR3 DNA is TGTGCCAGCAGCTCTTCTAGCTCGGGGAGTGCCGGGGAGCTGTTTTTT. Residues: CASSSSSSGSAGELFF.

The chain is built from TRBV20-1 and TRBJ1-1; D is perhaps TRBD1 (6 bases). Trimming stripped 4 bases from V and 3 bases from J, with 6 bases between. The CDR3 contains 11 residues. Germline CDR1 DFQATT, CDR2 SNEGSKA (reference sequence). The CDR3 nucleotides read TGCAGTGCTAAGGGGGACACTGAAGCTTTCTTT. Protein: CSAKGDTEAFF.

The rearrangement joins TRBV29-1 to TRBJ1-2, with D possibly being TRBD1 (6 bases). V was pared by 6 bases and J by 4 bases, with 18 bases between. CDR3 length: 14 residues. Germline lookup yields CDR1 SQVTM and CDR2 ANQGSEA. CDR3 nucleotides: TGCAGCGTGACCGGGAGGGGGTCGTTCTATGGCTACACCTTC. Protein sequence: CSVTGRGSFYGYTF.

This clone came up once. The J gene is TRBJ1-5, the V gene TRBV2; 7 bases match TRBD1. V lost 7 bases to trimming and J lost 3 bases; unmatched junction nucleotides: 3. This CDR3 region has 13 residues. Germline CDR1 is SNHLY and CDR2 is FYNNEI. The CDR3 region has the DNA TGTGCCAGCACGGACAGGTTCAATCAGCCCCAGCATTTT. Amino acid sequence: CASTDRFNQPQHF. The full variable domain, completed using reference TRBV2 and TRBJ1-5, is EPEVTQTPSHQVTQMGQEVILRCVPISNHLYFYWYRQILGQKVEFLVSFYNNEISEKSEIFDDQFSVERPDGSNFTLKIRSTKLEDSAMYFCASTDRFNQPQHFGDGTRLSIL.

On this clone: A read error may account for a junction end that differs from germline. The chain uses TRBV7-7 and TRBJ2-5; 9 positions match TRBD1. The CDR3 spans 14 residues. Germline V gene data show CDR1 as SSHAT and CDR2 as FNYEAQ (reference sequence). The CDR3 sequence is CASSLDRGRETQYF. CDR3 DNA: TGTGCTAGCAGCTTGGACAGGGGAAGGGAGACCCAGTACTTC.

The genes are TRBV19 and TRBJ1-5; tentative D call: TRBD1 (5 bases). There are 18 residues in the CDR3. V lost 4 bases and J 2 bases, leaving 21 bases between the germline ends. Germline V lookup: CDR1 LNHDA, CDR2 SQIVND (reference sequence). The CDR3 sequence is CASSTPQGWAKGNQPQHF. Written as DNA, the CDR3 is TGTGCCAGTAGTACCCCTCAGGGATGGGCAAAGGGCAATCAGCCCCAGCATTTT. The entire variable domain, with the rest obtained from reference TRBV19 and TRBJ1-5, is as follows: DGGITQSPKYLFRKEGQNVTLSCEQNLNHDAMYWYRQDPGQGLRLIYYSQIVNDFQKGDIAEGYSVSREKKESFPLTVTSAQKNPTAFYLCASSTPQGWAKGNQPQHFGDGTRLSIL.

The J gene is TRBJ2-2, the V gene TRBV11-3; 9 bases agree with TRBD2. CDR1 SGHNT and CDR2 YENEEA come from the germline V gene. This CDR3 is built from 16 residues. V lost 2 bases, J lost 5 bases, and 6 bases stayed unmatched. Here the CDR3 reads CASSLMRGGRTGELFF. The CDR3 DNA reads TGTGCCAGCAGCTTAATGCGGGGGGGCCGAACCGGGGAGCTGTTTTTT.

The gene calls are TRBV5-1 and TRBJ2-2; D call uncertain. The CDR3 sequence is 14 residues long. The V gene's germline CDR1 is SGHRS and CDR2 YFSETQ. Trimming took 5 bases from V and 0 from J, leaving 8 bases between them. CDR3 region: CASSVETNTGELFF. In DNA, the CDR3 is TGCGCCAGCAGTGTGGAGACGAACACCGGGGAGCTGTTTTTT.

The rearrangement joins TRBV9 to TRBJ1-2; the D gene is possibly TRBD1 (6 bases). The CDR3 has 15 residues. Deletions cut 0 bases from V and 4 bases from J, with 13 bases between. Germline V CDR1 and CDR2: SGDLS, YYNGEE. The CDR3 bases are TGTGCCAGCAGCGTAGATTTTCGGGGGGCCTATGGCTACACCTTC. Translation: CASSVDFRGAYGYTF.

This chain uses TRBV2 with TRBJ2-5; D not certain. V gave up 2 bases and J gave up 0 bases, with 16 bases separating them. Looked up from germline, CDR1 is SNHLY and CDR2 is FYNNEI. CDR3 length equals 17 residues. The CDR3 reads CASSERQNRLYQETQYF. CDR3 bases: TGTGCCAGCAGTGAACGGCAGAATCGACTGTACCAAGAGACCCAGTACTTC.